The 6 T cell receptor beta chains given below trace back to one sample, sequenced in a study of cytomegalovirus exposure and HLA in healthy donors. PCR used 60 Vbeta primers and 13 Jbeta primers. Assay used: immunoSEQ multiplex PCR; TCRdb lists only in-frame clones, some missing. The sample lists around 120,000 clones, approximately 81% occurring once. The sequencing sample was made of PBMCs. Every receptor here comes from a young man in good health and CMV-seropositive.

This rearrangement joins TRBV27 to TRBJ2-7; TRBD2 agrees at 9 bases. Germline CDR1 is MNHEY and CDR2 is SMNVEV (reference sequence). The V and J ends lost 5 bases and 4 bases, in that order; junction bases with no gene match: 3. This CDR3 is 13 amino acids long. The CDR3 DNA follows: TGTGCCAGCAGTCACGGACTAGCGTACGAGCAGTACTTC. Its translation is CASSHGLAYEQYF.

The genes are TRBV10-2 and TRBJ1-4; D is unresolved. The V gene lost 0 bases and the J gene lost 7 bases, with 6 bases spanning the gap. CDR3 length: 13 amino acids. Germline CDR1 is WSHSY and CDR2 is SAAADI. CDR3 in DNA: TGCGCCAGCAGTGAGTCCCCCTTTGAAAAACTGTTTTTT. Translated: CASSESPFEKLFF.

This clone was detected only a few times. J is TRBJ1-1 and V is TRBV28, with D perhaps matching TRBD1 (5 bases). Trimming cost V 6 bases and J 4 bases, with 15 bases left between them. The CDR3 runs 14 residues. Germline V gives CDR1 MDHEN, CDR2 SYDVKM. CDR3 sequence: CASSTHSRGTEAFF. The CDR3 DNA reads TGTGCCAGCAGCACCCATTCAAGGGGCACTGAAGCTTTCTTT.

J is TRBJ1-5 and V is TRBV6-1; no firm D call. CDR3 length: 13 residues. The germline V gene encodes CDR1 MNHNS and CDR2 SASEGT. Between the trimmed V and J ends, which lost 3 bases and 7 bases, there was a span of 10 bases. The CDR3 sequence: CASSEVSPQPQHF. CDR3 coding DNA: TGTGCCAGCAGTGAGGTGAGTCCGCAGCCCCAGCATTTT.

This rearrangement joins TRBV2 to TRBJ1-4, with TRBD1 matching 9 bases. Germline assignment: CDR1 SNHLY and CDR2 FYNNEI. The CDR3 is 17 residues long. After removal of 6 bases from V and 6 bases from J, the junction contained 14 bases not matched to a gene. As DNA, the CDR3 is TGTGCCAGCAGGACAGTCCCGGGACAGGGCCTACATGAAAAACTGTTTTTT. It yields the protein CASRTVPGQGLHEKLFF.

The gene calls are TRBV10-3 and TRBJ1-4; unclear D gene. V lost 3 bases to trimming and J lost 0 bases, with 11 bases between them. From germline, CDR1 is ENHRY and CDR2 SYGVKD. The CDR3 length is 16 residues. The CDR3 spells CAISELRQATNEKLFF. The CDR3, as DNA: TGTGCCATCAGTGAACTGCGACAAGCAACTAATGAAAAACTGTTTTTT.